This TCR beta chain was sequenced in a study of cytomegalovirus exposure and HLA in healthy donors. Clones were sequenced by immunoSEQ multiplex PCR, and TCRdb holds only the in-frame ones, with some missing. The sample lists 150,000 to 200,000 clones; approximately 86% were seen once. V lost 0 bases and J 2 bases, leaving 10 bases between the germline ends. There are 15 residues in the CDR3. Per the germline V gene, CDR1 is GTSNPN and CDR2 is SVGIG (reference sequence). The chain couples TRBV30 to TRBJ1-4; D is perhaps TRBD1 (6 bases). The sequenced sample consisted of PBMCs. This sequence was found in a young woman in good health and CMV-seronegative. The CDR3 protein is CAWSVGGATNEKLFF. The CDR3 nucleotides read TGTGCCTGGAGTGTAGGGGGGGCTACTAATGAAAAACTGTTTTTT.